The 29 T cell receptor beta chains below come from one sample, sequenced in a study of molecular identifiers for immune sequencing clone quantification (dated by TCRdb to about 2018). The receptor library was made with PCR. The reads were generated on a NextSeq 500. Starting from the raw public reads, TCRdb applied fastp trimming at Q25, assembled clones with MiXCR and retained in-frame beta chains. All rows with the same CDR3 protein become a single entry with the most common DNA and genes. A total of over 300,000 distinct CDR3 sequences appear in this sample, roughly 24% of them only once. About 0.71% of the sample comes from the top ten. The source material was naive CD8+ T cells from blood, with Jurkat cell RNA spiked in. This specimen's cell subset or site label, per the study, means: FACS-sorted CD8+CD4-CCR7+CD45RA+ naive T cells. The receptors shown here come from a human donor in good health. Some libraries in this study had Jurkat cell RNA spiked in.

This clonotype was picked up a small number of times. One end of the junction fails to match germline, which may point to a read error. The genes are TRBV12-3 or TRBV12-4 and TRBJ2-7, with 8 bases identical to TRBD2. The CDR3 sequence is 11 residues long. The CDR3 loop is CASSLAGVQYF. The CDR3 DNA sequence: TGTGCCAGCAGTCTAGCGGGCGTACAGTACTTC.

The chain uses TRBV25-1 and TRBJ1-1; the D is unclear. Germline V lookup: CDR1 MGHDK, CDR2 SYGVNS. The CDR3 is made up of 13 amino acids. With 3 bases removed from V and 1 base from J, the gap between germline ends came to 6 bases. CDR3 residues: CASSDLANTEAFF. CDR3 nucleotides: TGTGCCAGCAGTGACCTAGCGAACACTGAAGCTTTCTTT.

This clonotype was counted ten times or more. The chain couples TRBV6-2 or TRBV6-3 to TRBJ1-4, with D hard to call. The CDR3 runs 15 residues. Trimming stripped 0 bases from V and 7 bases from J, with 12 bases between. Germline V CDR1 and CDR2: MNHEY, SVGEGT. The CDR3 DNA follows: TGTGCCAGCAGTTACTCCGGACTTGAAGGTGAAAAACTGTTTTTT. It is translated as CASSYSGLEGEKLFF.

In this sample, this clonotype turned up many times. The chain has TRBV13 and TRBJ2-7; a possible D gene is TRBD2 (5 bases). Germline V gene sequence: CDR1 PRHDT, CDR2 FYEKMQ (reference sequence). V lost 4 bases and J 2 bases, leaving 12 bases between the germline ends. There are 14 residues in the CDR3. The CDR3 reads CASSSRGPTYEQYF. CDR3 nucleotides: TGTGCCAGCAGCTCCCGGGGTCCTACCTACGAGCAGTACTTC.

The table lists this clonotype with a few counts. The rearrangement joins TRBV11-2 to TRBJ2-3; a possible D gene is TRBD2 (5 bases). With 1 base removed from V and 2 bases from J, the gap between germline ends came to 13 bases. The germline CDR1 and CDR2 sequences are SGHAT and FQNNGV. The CDR3 has 16 residues. The CDR3 loop reads CASSLVGRGTTDTQYF. In DNA, the CDR3 is TGTGCCAGCAGCTTAGTCGGTCGGGGAACCACAGATACGCAGTATTTT.

The genes are TRBV19 and TRBJ2-1, with unresolved D. The CDR3 runs to 16 residues. Germline V gene lookup returns CDR1 LNHDA and CDR2 SQIVND (reference sequence). Deletions cut 3 bases from V and 4 bases from J, with 16 bases between. The CDR3 DNA sequence: TGTGCCAGTAGTATTGCAGGTAGGCCCTCTTACAATGAGCAGTTCTTC. Its translation is CASSIAGRPSYNEQFF.

The sample holds a few counts of this clonotype. This rearrangement joins TRBV25-1 to TRBJ1-5; D remains unclear. This CDR3 has 13 residues. Trimming took 7 bases from V and 7 from J, leaving 14 bases between them. CDR1 and CDR2 (germline): MGHDK, SYGVNS. The CDR3 DNA is TGTGCCAGCACCCCTAGGAGCTGGCAGCCCCAGCATTTT. Protein: CASTPRSWQPQHF.

This clonotype appeared a few times. The rearrangement joins TRBV5-1 to TRBJ2-3; 8 bases match TRBD1. The germline CDR1 and CDR2 sequences are SGHRS and YFSETQ. Trimming took 3 bases from V and 2 from J; bases not matched to a gene: 14. The CDR3 is made up of 18 amino acids. The CDR3 bases are TGCGCCAGCAGCTACTACCCCGGGACAGGCCAAAACACAGATACGCAGTATTTT. Residues: CASSYYPGTGQNTDTQYF.

V usage is TRBV7-9 and J usage is TRBJ1-6; possible D gene TRBD1, 6 bases. The ends were cut back, 4 bases at V and 10 bases at J, with 17 bases in the middle. CDR1 is SEHNR, CDR2 FQNEAQ, per germline (reference sequence). The CDR3 totals 15 residues. The CDR3 is CASSSATTGVSPLHF. The CDR3 DNA follows: TGTGCCAGCAGCTCGGCTACGACAGGTGTCTCACCCCTCCACTTT.

This clonotype was detected only once. A single base separates this from a much larger clone, so it may be a read error. The chain links TRBV4-1 to TRBJ2-3; 9 bases are shared with TRBD2. The CDR3 has 15 amino acids. Germline V gene sequence: CDR1 MGHRA, CDR2 YSYEKL. The CDR3 coding sequence is TGCGCCGGCAGCCCACGGACTAGCGAGACAGATACGCAGTATTTT. Translation: CAGSPRTSETDTQYF.

This clonotype was observed many times. This chain connects TRBV5-1 to TRBJ1-1; D gene uncertain. V was trimmed by 4 bases and J by 1 base, leaving 8 bases between them. Per the germline V gene, CDR1 is SGHRS and CDR2 is YFSETQ. The CDR3 covers 13 residues. The CDR3 DNA is TGCGCCAGCAGCGTTACACAGAACACTGAAGCTTTCTTT. This translates into CASSVTQNTEAFF.

The gene calls are TRBV20-1 and TRBJ2-7, with D hard to call. There are 14 residues in the CDR3. With 0 bases removed from V and 1 base from J, the gap between germline ends came to 10 bases. Germline CDR1 is DFQATT and CDR2 is SNEGSKA (reference sequence). The CDR3 here is CSARDQITSYEQYF. The DNA of the CDR3 is TGCAGTGCTAGAGATCAAATCACTTCCTACGAGCAGTACTTC.

This clonotype was counted only a few times. V is TRBV5-1 and J is TRBJ2-2; D is undetermined. The V gene lost 3 bases and the J gene lost 3 bases, with 15 bases spanning the gap. The CDR3 has 16 residues. Germline-derived CDR1 and CDR2 are SGHRS and YFSETQ. The chain's CDR3 is CASSSQVAQDTGELFF. The CDR3 DNA follows: TGCGCCAGCAGCTCGCAAGTGGCTCAAGACACCGGGGAGCTGTTTTTT.

This clonotype was seen more than once but under ten times. The chain joins TRBV4-1 to TRBJ2-1; unclear D gene. V was shortened by 1 base and J by 9 bases, with 7 bases between the two germline ends. The germline V gene has CDR1 MGHRA and CDR2 YSYEKL. The CDR3 spans 12 residues. The CDR3 sequence is CASSQGWAEQFF. Written as DNA, the CDR3 is TGCGCCAGCAGCCAAGGGTGGGCTGAGCAGTTCTTC.

Remarks on this clonotype: The junction shows a germline mismatch at one end, possibly a read error. The chain has TRBV30 and TRBJ2-3; D is unclear. This CDR3 contains 15 residues. The germline gives CDR1 GTSNPN, CDR2 SVGIG (reference sequence). Written as DNA, the CDR3 is TGTGCCTGGAGTGTAGCACAGATCACCACAGATGCGCAGTATTTT. Its protein product is CAWSVAQITTDAQYF.

V is TRBV3-1 and J is TRBJ2-3; D might be TRBD2 (5 bases). There are 15 residues in the CDR3. Trimming cost V 1 base and J 2 bases, with 10 bases left between them. Germline values: CDR1 LGHDT, CDR2 YNNKEL (reference sequence). CDR3 DNA sequence: TGTGCCAGCAGCCAAGGAGGGTTTGTCACAGATACGCAGTATTTT. It codes for CASSQGGFVTDTQYF.

This clonotype was counted at least ten times. The chain combines TRBV5-6 with TRBJ2-5, with TRBD1 matching over 10 bases. The germline CDR1 and CDR2 sequences are SGHDT and YYEEEE. J lost 4 bases, V lost 3 bases, and 12 bases had no gene match. This CDR3 spans 17 amino acids. The CDR3 nucleotides are TGTGCCAGCAGCTCCGAAGATTCAGGGACAGGGGTAGAGACCCAGTACTTC. Translation: CASSSEDSGTGVETQYF.

The sample holds many counts of this clonotype. The V call is TRBV21-1, the J call TRBJ2-5; the DNA was not compared with TRBD1, the D call given in the table. TRBV21-1 is recorded as a pseudogene. This CDR3 has 15 residues. The CDR3 is CASSKAGAPKETQYF. In DNA form, the CDR3 reads TGTGCCAGCAGCAAAGCTGGGGCGCCCAAAGAGACCCAGTACTTC.

This clonotype occurred many times. The V call is TRBV20-1, the J call TRBJ2-5; 15 positions match TRBD2. Trimming took 1 base from V and 0 from J; bases not matched to a gene: 3. The CDR3 is 17 residues long. Germline CDR1 DFQATT, CDR2 SNEGSKA (reference sequence). The CDR3 sequence: CSARGTSGGEYQETQYF. CDR3 DNA: TGCAGTGCTAGAGGGACTAGCGGGGGGGAGTACCAAGAGACCCAGTACTTC.

This clonotype has a single count. The conserved closing phenylalanine or tryptophan is absent in this CDR3, likely reflecting a read error. The chain joins TRBV6-2 or TRBV6-3 to TRBJ1-5; 9 nucleotides agree with TRBD1. V gave up 7 bases and J gave up 2 bases; unmatched junction bases: 6. The CDR3 runs 15 residues. From germline, CDR1 is MNHEY and CDR2 SVGEGT. CDR3 nucleotide sequence: TGTGCCAGCACCGAAAGGGACAGGGGCAATCAGCCCCAGCATTTA. This sequence encodes CASTERDRGNQPQHL.

This clonotype was picked up many times. The rearrangement joins TRBV4-3 to TRBJ2-7; TRBD1 matches at 10 bases. The germline gives CDR1 LGHNA, CDR2 YSLEER. The CDR3 sequence is 15 residues long. V shed 4 bases, J shed 0 bases, and the junction held 3 bases outside the gene matches. The CDR3 sequence: CASSPDRGYSYEQYF. DNA of the CDR3: TGCGCCAGCAGCCCGGACAGGGGGTACTCCTACGAGCAGTACTTC.

V gene TRBV9 combines with J gene TRBJ2-1, with D unresolved. Deletions cut 0 bases from V and 6 bases from J, with 16 bases between. The CDR3 is 16 amino acids. Germline V lookup: CDR1 SGDLS, CDR2 YYNGEE. This chain's CDR3 is CASSVVSRITGNEQFF. CDR3 bases: TGTGCCAGCAGCGTAGTCAGCCGGATCACTGGCAATGAGCAGTTCTTC. Supplemented by reference TRBV9 and TRBJ2-1, the full variable domain reads DSGVTQTPKHLITATGQRVTLRCSPRSGDLSVYWYQQSLDQGLQFLIQYYNGEERAKGNILERFSAQQFPDLHSELNLSSLELGDSALYFCASSVVSRITGNEQFFGPGTRLTVL.

This clonotype has a handful of counts. The J gene is TRBJ2-7, the V gene TRBV5-6; 10 bases fit TRBD2. CDR3 length: 18 amino acids. Germline V lookup: CDR1 SGHDT, CDR2 YYEEEE. V trimming: 0 bases; J trimming: 4 bases; junction bases outside the gene matches: 13. The CDR3 DNA is TGTGCCAGCAGCTTGGAAGTAGCGGGAGGCTTTCAAGGTTACGAGCAGTACTTC. It encodes CASSLEVAGGFQGYEQYF.

In its sample, this clonotype was seen a few times. DNA of the CDR3: TGTGCCAGCAGCGAAGGGCCAGGGCTCTCCTACGAGCAGTACTTC. This gives the protein CASSEGPGLSYEQYF. The chain is built from TRBV27 and TRBJ2-7; D is possibly TRBD1 (5 bases). The CDR3 contains 15 residues. V gave up 6 bases and J gave up 0 bases, with 15 bases separating them. CDR1 and CDR2 from the germline V gene are MNHEY and SMNVEV (reference sequence).

This clonotype was observed many times. V usage is TRBV11-1 and J usage is TRBJ2-1; the match to TRBD2 covers 9 bases. The junction had 2 bases not matched to a gene; V was cut back by 5 bases and J by 6 bases. CDR1 and CDR2 from the germline V gene are SGHAT and FQDESV (reference sequence). The CDR3 runs 13 residues. CDR3 in amino acids: CASSVGLANEQFF. The CDR3 DNA follows: TGTGCCAGCAGCGTGGGACTAGCCAATGAGCAGTTCTTC.

This clonotype was counted ten times or more. The chain is built from TRBV28 and TRBJ2-1, with D uncertain. The CDR3 sequence is 15 residues long. Looked up from germline, CDR1 is MDHEN and CDR2 is SYDVKM. V lost 6 bases to trimming and J lost 0 bases, with 12 bases between them. The CDR3 reads CASSLEGRSYNEQFF. In DNA, the CDR3 is TGTGCCAGCAGCTTAGAAGGCCGCTCCTACAATGAGCAGTTCTTC.

In this sample, this clonotype turned up many times. The junction shows a germline mismatch at one end, possibly a read error. The chain combines TRBV5-1 with TRBJ1-1; D uncertain. The CDR3 is 13 residues long. Looked up from germline, CDR1 is SGHRS and CDR2 is YFSETQ. The CDR3 loop is CASSLAGNTEAFF. Written as DNA, the CDR3 is TGTGCCAGCAGCTTAGCAGGGAACACTGAAGCTTTCTTT.

This chain uses TRBV29-1 with TRBJ2-5; weak D call: TRBD1 (6 bases). CDR3 size: 18 residues. Germline V gene sequence: CDR1 SQVTM, CDR2 ANQGSEA. Between the trimmed V and J ends, which lost 0 bases and 1 base, there was a span of 21 bases. CDR3 DNA sequence: TGCAGCGTTGAAGACGTTTTTATAGACAGGTCACCCCAAGAGACCCAGTACTTC. This encodes CSVEDVFIDRSPQETQYF. The complete variable domain, with remaining parts taken from reference TRBV29-1 and TRBJ2-5, reads SAVISQKPSRDICQRGTSLTIQCQVDSQVTMMFWYRQQPGQSLTLIATANQGSEATYESGFVIDKFPISRPNLTFSTLTVSNMSPEDSSIYLCSVEDVFIDRSPQETQYFGPGTRLLVL.

At least ten counts were recorded for this clonotype. The genes are TRBV6-5 and TRBJ1-1; D call uncertain. Germline V CDR1 and CDR2: MNHEY, SVGAGI. The CDR3 totals 14 residues. V lost 0 bases, J lost 3 bases, and 8 bases lay in between. The DNA for the CDR3 is TGTGCCAGCAGTTACTCCGGGCACTACACTGAAGCTTTCTTT. This codes for CASSYSGHYTEAFF.